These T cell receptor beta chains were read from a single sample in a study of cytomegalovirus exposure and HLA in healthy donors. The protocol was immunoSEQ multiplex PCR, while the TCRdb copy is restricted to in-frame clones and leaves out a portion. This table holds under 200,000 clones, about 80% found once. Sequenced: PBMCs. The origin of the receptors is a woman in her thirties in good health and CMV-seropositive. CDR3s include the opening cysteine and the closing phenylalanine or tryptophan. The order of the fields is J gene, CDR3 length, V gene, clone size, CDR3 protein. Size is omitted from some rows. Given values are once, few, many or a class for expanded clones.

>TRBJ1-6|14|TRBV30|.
CAWRFVSPRSPLHF
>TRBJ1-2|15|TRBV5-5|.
CASSLGFAGLGGYTF
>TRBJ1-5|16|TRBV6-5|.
CASSYSGTGRNQPQHF
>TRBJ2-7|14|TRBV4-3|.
CASSSVQGRYEQYF
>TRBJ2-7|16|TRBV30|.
CAWMRTGLLLSYEQYF
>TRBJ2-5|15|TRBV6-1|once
CASSSGLAGLETQYF
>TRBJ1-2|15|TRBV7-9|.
CASSLGGQGGYGYTF
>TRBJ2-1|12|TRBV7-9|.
CVLRSSYNEQFF
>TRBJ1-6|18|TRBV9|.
CASSEIAGTGAYNSPLHF
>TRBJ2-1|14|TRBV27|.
CASSPGTDYNEQFF
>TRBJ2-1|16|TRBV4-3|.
CASSLGLAGVDNEQFF
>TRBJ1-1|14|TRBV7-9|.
CASSQQGGVTEAFF
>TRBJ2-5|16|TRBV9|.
CASSSSPGQASETQYF
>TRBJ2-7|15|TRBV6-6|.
CASSGDRGSSYEQYF
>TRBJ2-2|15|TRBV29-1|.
CSVPVSGTGAGELFF
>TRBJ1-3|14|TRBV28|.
CASNPSTGGNTIYF